The 16 T cell receptor beta chains listed next were all sequenced from one sample in a study of shared clonotypes between healthy human individuals (dated by TCRdb to 2018 to 2020). For the CD8 naive samples, CD45RO-negative cells were positively selected for CCR7, yielding a CD45RA+CCR7+ population from which TemRA cells were excluded. Library creation used the immunoSEQ multiplex PCR assay. TCRdb provides this immuneACCESS table in a form limited to in-frame rearrangements. Some clones are lacking; in checked studies, under half of them reflect an unresolved V gene, and why the rest are absent is not known. The sample data list around 600,000 clones, and 85% to 95% of these were observed just once. The ten largest clones capture about 0.11% of the sample. The sample was naive CD8+ T cells sorted from blood. The cell subset or site label, as the study defines it: CD45RA+CCR7+. These receptors came from a woman aged 25 to 39 in good health.

This clone has only one observation. The J gene is TRBJ2-7, the V gene TRBV10-2; 8 bases fit TRBD2. After removal of 6 bases from V and 2 bases from J, the junction contained 6 bases not matched to a gene. This CDR3 contains 14 residues. CDR1 is WSHSY and CDR2 is SAAADI in the germline V gene. DNA for the CDR3: TGCGCCAGCAGCCCCAGCGGGAGTCCCTACGAGCAGTACTTC. It is translated as CASSPSGSPYEQYF.

This chain uses TRBV13 with TRBJ1-5; D call uncertain. CDR1 and CDR2 (germline): PRHDT, FYEKMQ (reference sequence). Trimming pared 3 bases from V and 4 bases from J, leaving 16 bases between. This CDR3 has 16 residues. The CDR3 loop is CASSLGGDGGNQPQHF. CDR3 DNA: TGTGCCAGCAGCTTGGGCGGGGATGGAGGGAATCAGCCCCAGCATTTT.

The chain couples TRBV2 to TRBJ2-5, with 10 bases that match TRBD2. The CDR3 covers 17 residues. Trimming at V came to 2 bases and at J to 4 bases, leaving 10 bases not matched to a gene. The germline gives CDR1 SNHLY, CDR2 FYNNEI. The CDR3 sequence: CASSETLAGEVGETQYF. The CDR3 DNA follows: TGTGCCAGCAGTGAAACCCTAGCGGGAGAGGTGGGAGAGACCCAGTACTTC.

On this clone: A much larger clone differs from this one at a single base, so this may be a read error. The chain uses TRBV11-2 and TRBJ1-1; D gene uncertain. The CDR3 sequence is 12 residues long. Deletions cut 1 base from V and 1 base from J, with 1 base between. Germline V gene data show CDR1 as SGHAT and CDR2 as FQNNGV. DNA of the CDR3: TGTGCCAGCAGCTTAGCGAACACTGAAGCTTTCTTT. It specifies CASSLANTEAFF.

In regard to this clone: The same CDR3 is also encoded by other DNA sequences in this sample. The rearrangement uses TRBV6-5 and TRBJ1-1, with D perhaps TRBD1 (6 bases). CDR3 size: 12 residues. V was trimmed by 6 bases and J by 4 bases, leaving 9 bases between them. Germline assignment: CDR1 MNHEY and CDR2 SVGAGI. The CDR3 DNA sequence: TGTGCCAGCAGCCCACAGGGCACTGAAGCTTTCTTT. It encodes CASSPQGTEAFF.

The CDR3 DNA is TGTGCCAGCAGCTTCGAGCGGGAGCTGTTTTTT. This gives the protein CASSFERELFF. V and J are TRBV7-9 and TRBJ2-2; no reliable D call. The V end lost 3 bases, the J end lost 9 bases, and 5 bases lay between the germline ends. Germline-derived CDR1 and CDR2 are SEHNR and FQNEAQ (reference sequence). CDR3 length: 11 residues.

The chain carries TRBV14 and TRBJ1-1; 9 nucleotides match TRBD1. The germline CDR1 and CDR2 sequences are SGHDN and FVKESK. The junction had 5 bases not matched to a gene; V was cut back by 2 bases and J by 4 bases. This CDR3 region has 15 residues. CDR3 DNA: TGTGCCAGCAGCCAATTGGACAGGGGTAGCACTGAAGCTTTCTTT. This gives the protein CASSQLDRGSTEAFF. The full variable domain, in which reference TRBV14 and TRBJ1-1 provide the parts outside the CDR3, is EAGVTQFPSHSVIEKGQTVTLRCDPISGHDNLYWYRRVMGKEIKFLLHFVKESKQDESGMPNNRFLAERTGGTYSTLKVQPAELEDSGVYFCASSQLDRGSTEAFFGQGTRLTVV.

This clone was seen only a few times. The gene calls are TRBV5-6 and TRBJ1-5; possibly TRBD1 for D (5 bases). Germline CDR1 SGHDT, CDR2 YYEEEE. The CDR3 spans 14 residues. V lost 0 bases and J 6 bases, leaving 10 bases between the germline ends. CDR3 sequence: CASSLAQGGQPQHF. The CDR3 DNA reads as TGTGCCAGCAGCTTGGCCCAGGGCGGTCAGCCCCAGCATTTT.

This clone was recorded only once. V and J are TRBV15 and TRBJ2-5; D is possibly TRBD1 (6 bases). V was clipped by 3 bases and J by 3 bases, with 8 bases between them. Germline V lookup: CDR1 LNHNV, CDR2 YYDKDF (reference sequence). This CDR3 has 13 amino acids. CDR3 nucleotide sequence: TGTGCCACCAGCAGTCAGGGGAAAGAGACCCAGTACTTC. Residues: CATSSQGKETQYF.

This chain connects TRBV19 to TRBJ2-7; 7 bases agree with TRBD2. The CDR3 length is 14 residues. Germline trimming cut 5 bases from V and 5 bases from J; bases unmatched to any gene: 9. Germline V lookup: CDR1 LNHDA, CDR2 SQIVND (reference sequence). The CDR3 spells CASSLGEGVNEQYF. The CDR3 DNA is TGTGCCAGTAGTTTGGGGGAGGGCGTCAACGAGCAGTACTTC.

The CDR3 reads CASSLRTSGRVGETQYF. The DNA of the CDR3 is TGTGCCAGCAGCCTAAGGACTAGCGGGAGGGTTGGGGAGACCCAGTACTTC. This chain connects TRBV13 to TRBJ2-5, with 15 bases lining up with TRBD2. The V gene end was trimmed by 5 bases and the J gene end by 5 bases; junction bases not matched to a gene: 9. CDR1 is PRHDT and CDR2 is FYEKMQ in the germline V gene (reference sequence). This CDR3 comprises 17 residues.

This chain uses TRBV11-3 with TRBJ2-1, with a possible D match to TRBD2 (6 bases). This CDR3 spans 15 amino acids. Germline CDR1 SGHNT, CDR2 YENEEA. The V end lost 5 bases, the J end lost 0 bases, and 11 bases lay between the germline ends. CDR3 sequence reads: CASSESGPSYNEQFF. The CDR3 DNA reads TGTGCCAGCAGCGAAAGCGGGCCCTCCTACAATGAGCAGTTCTTC.

The chain carries TRBV7-6 and TRBJ1-2; D remains unclear. Trimming took off 3 bases at V and 4 bases at J, with 12 bases between the two ends. The CDR3 covers 14 residues. Per germline, CDR1 SGHVS and CDR2 FNYEAQ. CDR3 sequence reads: CASSLARNFYGYTF. CDR3 coding DNA: TGTGCCAGCAGCTTGGCCCGGAACTTCTATGGCTACACCTTC. Variable domain in full (rest from reference TRBV7-6 and TRBJ1-2): GAGVSQSPRYKVTKRGQDVALRCDPISGHVSLYWYRQALGQGPEFLTYFNYEAQQDKSGLPNDRFSAERPEGSISTLTIQRTEQRDSAMYRCASSLARNFYGYTFGSGTRLTVV.

The chain carries TRBV27 and TRBJ1-5; 7 bases align to TRBD1. CDR1 is MNHEY, CDR2 SMNVEV, per germline (reference sequence). Trimming cost V 5 bases and J 2 bases; bases outside gene matches: 6. There are 15 residues in the CDR3. DNA for the CDR3: TGTGCCAGCAGTGAACAGGGGTTGGGCAATCAGCCCCAGCATTTT. Translation: CASSEQGLGNQPQHF.

This chain joins TRBV10-2 and TRBJ2-7; D may match TRBD1 or TRBD2 (6 bases each). This CDR3 spans 13 amino acids. Germline lookup yields CDR1 WSHSY and CDR2 SAAADI. The V end was cut by 7 bases, the J end by 2 bases, with 12 bases between. CDR3 sequence reads: CASNLGGPYEQYF. The CDR3 bases are TGCGCCAGCAACCTGGGGGGCCCCTACGAGCAGTACTTC.

The chain carries TRBV7-9 and TRBJ2-7; D call uncertain. V was shortened by 5 bases and J by 2 bases, with 13 bases between the two germline ends. This CDR3 has 14 amino acids. Per germline, CDR1 SEHNR and CDR2 FQNEAQ (reference sequence). Here the CDR3 reads CASSQPQRPYEQYF. In nucleotides, the CDR3 is TGTGCCAGCAGCCAACCCCAGCGACCCTACGAGCAGTACTTC. The full variable domain, completed using reference TRBV7-9 and TRBJ2-7, is DTGVSQNPRHKITKRGQNVTFRCDPISEHNRLYWYRQTLGQGPEFLTYFQNEAQLEKSRLLSDRFSAERPKGSFSTLEIQRTEQGDSAMYLCASSQPQRPYEQYFGPGTRLTVT.